Included here is one T cell receptor (beta chain) sequence, with context. Its antigen remains unidentified. The ends lost 4 bases at V and 8 bases at J; junction bases unmatched: 6. The germline V gene has CDR1 SQVTM and CDR2 ANQGSEA. The CDR3 spans 13 residues. This sample was taken from a study of CD8 T cells in Susac syndrome. Broader study findings: The Susac syndrome CD4+ T cell repertoires displayed no clonal expansion.

RNA, at roughly 0.45 to 1 ug, was reverse transcribed with random hexamers. TCRdb passed the immunoSEQ multiplex PCR reads through MiXCR, listing each CDR3 protein once. Among 150,000 or so distinct CDR3 sequences listed, about 95% were seen once. The sequence was obtained from a human donor with Susac syndrome. The chain is built from TRBV29-1 and TRBJ2-1; 9 nucleotides line up with TRBD2. What was sequenced was CD4+ T cells from PBMCs. The CDR3 protein is CSVAGRGGDEQFF. The CDR3 DNA reads as TGCAGCGTTGCCGGGCGGGGGGGCGATGAGCAGTTCTTC.